Sequencing of this TCR beta chain was carried out in a study of T cell responses to AZD1222 COVID-19 vaccine. A note on this clone: The antigen is unknown.

General study findings and limits: In all cases, repertoires were sampled only after the peak T cell response. Spike-specific TCR depth and breadth grew after two AZD1222 doses. As reported, nearly half of all spike-specific TCRs target variant regions that are unmutated.

V lost 5 bases and J lost 6; bases outside the gene matches: 19. The CDR3 runs to 18 residues. The germline V gene encodes CDR1 SGHTS and CDR2 YDEGEE. The table came from immunoSEQ multiplex PCR; TCRdb's copy has only in-frame clones and leaves some out. Of some 140,000 clones listed, roughly 90% are singletons. The sequence came from an adult in good health. The sequencing used peripheral blood, collected on day 0 of MenACWY control vaccination. V gene TRBV5-8 combines with J gene TRBJ2-1; 8 bases are a match to TRBD2. The chain's CDR3 is CASSRIPGTSGGGNEQFF. CDR3 bases: TGTGCCAGCAGTCGTATTCCCGGGACCTCGGGAGGGGGCAATGAGCAGTTCTTC. The full variable domain, with the rest looked up from reference TRBV5-8 and TRBJ2-1, is EAGVTQSPTHLIKTRGQQATLRCSPISGHTSVYWYQQALGLGLQFLLWYDEGEERNRGNFPPRFSGRQFPNYSSELNVNALELEDSALYLCASSRIPGTSGGGNEQFFGPGTRLTVL.